The 14 T cell receptor beta chains listed next were all sequenced from one sample in a study of OX40 agonist ivuxolimab in advanced cancers. Libraries were prepared by immunoSEQ multiplex PCR; TCRdb keeps only in-frame clonotypes and omits some of them. Of roughly 63,000 clones in the sample, approximately 90% were seen once. The specimen was CD4+ or CD8+ T cells sorted from blood, collected in a trial of the OX40 agonist ivuxolimab. The receptor set was obtained from an adult with an advanced solid tumor such as melanoma, head and neck, liver or kidney cancer.

In its sample, this clone was seen a few times. This rearrangement joins TRBV7-9 to TRBJ1-5; 8 bases map to TRBD1. V lost 3 bases, J lost 4 bases, and 5 bases stayed unmatched. The germline gives CDR1 SEHNR, CDR2 FQNEAQ (reference sequence). CDR3 length equals 15 residues. This CDR3 is CASSFGTGSNQPQHF. The CDR3 nucleotides are TGTGCCAGCAGCTTCGGGACAGGATCAAATCAGCCCCAGCATTTT.

This clone was detected once. This chain links TRBV2 with TRBJ2-7, with 8 positions matching TRBD1. The CDR3 is made up of 14 amino acids. V lost 6 bases and J lost 5; bases outside the gene matches: 9. The V gene's germline CDR1 is SNHLY and CDR2 FYNNEI. The CDR3 spells CASRFFAGGHEQYF. The DNA of the CDR3 is TGTGCCAGCAGATTCTTCGCAGGGGGCCACGAGCAGTACTTC.

The chain employs TRBV7-2 and TRBJ2-2; TRBD1 is a possible D gene (5 bases). This CDR3 spans 17 amino acids. Trimming removed 1 base from V and 3 bases from J, with 15 bases in between. CDR1 SGHTA and CDR2 FQGNSA come from the germline V gene. The CDR3 DNA sequence: TGTGCCAGCAGCTTAGGTCCGGCAGGGTTGTACACCGGGGAGCTGTTTTTT. Encoded protein: CASSLGPAGLYTGELFF.

Here the CDR3 reads CSARTSGLGEQFF. The CDR3 DNA follows: TGCAGCGCTCGGACTAGCGGGTTGGGGGAGCAGTTCTTC. The V and J genes are TRBV29-1 and TRBJ2-1; 11 nucleotides line up with TRBD2. Germline loops: CDR1 SQVTM, CDR2 ANQGSEA. The CDR3 is made up of 13 amino acids. Trimming removed 7 bases from V and 10 bases from J; junction bases left unmatched: 9.

V and J are TRBV11-2 and TRBJ2-7; TRBD2 aligns across 14 bases. This CDR3 region has 20 residues. Trimming at V came to 0 bases and at J to 1 base, leaving 11 bases not matched to a gene. Germline assignment: CDR1 SGHAT and CDR2 FQNNGV. CDR3 nucleotide sequence: TGTGCCAGCAGCTTAGATCGGCGGCGGACTAGCGGGGGGCAATCCTACGAGCAGTACTTC. Its translation: CASSLDRRRTSGGQSYEQYF.

This clone has just a few counts. The gene calls are TRBV2 and TRBJ1-5; 7 positions agree with TRBD1. The J segment lost 0 bases and the V segment lost 5 bases, leaving 1 base of the junction unmatched. This CDR3 has 14 residues. The V gene's germline CDR1 is SNHLY and CDR2 FYNNEI. This chain's CDR3 is CASSRTGSNQPQHF. In nucleotides, the CDR3 is TGTGCCAGCAGTCGGACAGGTAGCAATCAGCCCCAGCATTTT.

The chain employs TRBV7-9 and TRBJ2-6, with TRBD1 identical over 8 bases. Per germline, CDR1 SEHNR and CDR2 FQNEAQ (reference sequence). The CDR3 contains 17 residues. V was pared by 5 bases and J by 1 base, with 7 bases of the junction left unmatched. The CDR3 DNA reads TGTGCCAGCAGCCAAGGACAGGGACGGTCTGGGGCCAACGTCCTGACTTTC. As protein: CASSQGQGRSGANVLTF.

V usage is TRBV19 and J usage is TRBJ2-3; TRBD1 might be the D (6 bases). Trimming left V 6 bases short and J 0 bases short, with 10 bases between. CDR1 and CDR2 from the germline V gene are LNHDA and SQIVND (reference sequence). This CDR3 is built from 14 residues. The chain's CDR3 is CASSRQASTDTQYF. The CDR3 nucleotides are TGTGCCAGTAGCCGACAGGCGAGCACAGATACGCAGTATTTT.

This CDR3 reads CSASSGGKQYF. DNA for the CDR3: TGCAGTGCCAGTAGCGGGGGAAAGCAGTACTTC. This chain uses TRBV20-1 with TRBJ2-7; 9 bases are shared with TRBD2. The CDR3 is 11 residues long. The V gene end was trimmed by 6 bases and the J gene end by 8 bases; junction bases not matched to a gene: 5. In germline, CDR1 is DFQATT, CDR2 SNEGSKA (reference sequence).

CDR3 bases: TGCGCCAGCAGTACCGGGACAGGCTATGGCTACACCTTC. This gives the protein CASSTGTGYGYTF. This chain joins TRBV10-2 and TRBJ1-2; TRBD1 matches at 8 bases. The trim removed 5 bases at V and 4 bases at J, leaving 3 bases unmatched. CDR3 length: 13 amino acids. CDR1 and CDR2 (germline): WSHSY, SAAADI.

The J gene is TRBJ1-1, the V gene TRBV7-9, with D uncertain. Germline V gene lookup returns CDR1 SEHNR and CDR2 FQNEAQ (reference sequence). The V end lost 4 bases, the J end lost 8 bases, and 8 bases lay between the germline ends. CDR3 length: 11 residues. The CDR3, as DNA: TGTGCCAGCAGCTCTGTGGGGGAAGCTTTCTTT. Amino acids: CASSSVGEAFF.

The chain has TRBV30 and TRBJ2-5; no clear D gene. The CDR3 is 12 amino acids. Germline V gives CDR1 GTSNPN, CDR2 SVGIG (reference sequence). V was cut by 2 bases and J by 0 bases, with 4 bases left in between. The CDR3 DNA follows: TGTGCCTGGAGTTTCGACCAAGAGACCCAGTACTTC. This codes for CAWSFDQETQYF.

The chain combines TRBV27 with TRBJ2-3; D gene unclear. CDR1 is MNHEY, CDR2 SMNVEV, per germline (reference sequence). The CDR3 is 17 residues long. Trimming left V 0 bases short and J 0 bases short, with 13 bases between. The CDR3 DNA reads TGTGCCAGCAGTTTATCGCCTGTTCTTACTAGCACAGATACGCAGTATTTT. Encoded protein: CASSLSPVLTSTDTQYF.

The CDR3 bases are TGTGCCTGGAAGGTTCGAAAGGGGTTGAATAATTCACCCCTCCACTTT. This sequence encodes CAWKVRKGLNNSPLHF. This rearrangement joins TRBV30 to TRBJ1-6; TRBD1 is a possible D gene (5 bases). The V end lost 4 bases, the J end lost 5 bases, and 18 bases lay between the germline ends. The length of the CDR3 is 16 residues. Per germline, CDR1 GTSNPN and CDR2 SVGIG (reference sequence).